The 13 T cell receptor beta chains below all came from one sample that was sequenced in a study of regulatory T cells in long-lasting Graves disease. TCR beta libraries were built with iRepertoire HTBI primers and Arm-PCR of CDR3 regions. TCRdb redid the calling of the multiplex PCR reads with MiXCR, one entry per CDR3 protein. Counted here are hundreds of thousands of distinct CDR3 sequences, approximately 13% occurring once; the ten biggest clones make up about 9.1%. The time point here: newly diagnosed GD, antithyroid drugs for less than 3 months. Making the TCR library involved RNA that had been extracted from PBMCs. The same specimen was also included in a second study, on T cells in Graves' hyperthyroidism and ophthalmopathy.

The specimen was peripheral blood mononuclear cells (PBMCs), collected at new diagnosis, from a patient treated with antithyroid drugs. These receptors were collected from a man between 25 and 39 years old with Graves disease.

This clonotype was recorded at least ten times. The chain has TRBV7-9 and TRBJ2-5; D remains unclear. CDR1 and CDR2 (germline): SEHNR, FQNEAQ (reference sequence). Trimming left V 7 bases short and J 4 bases short, with 13 bases between. This CDR3 has 13 residues. The CDR3 DNA reads as TGTGCCAGCACTCCCCCAGGTTCAGAGACCCAGTACTTC. Translation: CASTPPGSETQYF.

The genes are TRBV20-1 and TRBJ2-7; a possible D gene is TRBD2 (5 bases). CDR1 and CDR2 (germline): DFQATT, SNEGSKA (reference sequence). V gave up 2 bases and J gave up 4 bases, with 6 bases separating them. This CDR3 is 11 amino acids long. The CDR3 sequence is CSARREYEQYF. CDR3 DNA sequence: TGCAGTGCTAGACGGGAATACGAGCAGTACTTC.

Ten or more counts support this clonotype. The chain is built from TRBV27 and TRBJ2-5; 9 nucleotides match TRBD1. The CDR3 has 15 residues. CDR1 is MNHEY and CDR2 is SMNVEV in the germline V gene (reference sequence). Trimming removed 5 bases from V and 6 bases from J; junction bases left unmatched: 10. The CDR3 loop reads CASSHGDREAKTQYF. As DNA, the CDR3 is TGTGCCAGCAGTCACGGGGACAGGGAGGCGAAGACCCAGTACTTC.

This clonotype was seen only a few times. This chain links TRBV19 with TRBJ2-1; 9 nucleotides agree with TRBD2. Germline lookup yields CDR1 LNHDA and CDR2 SQIVND (reference sequence). This CDR3 is 12 amino acids long. Unmatched junction bases numbered 7, after V lost 4 bases and J lost 15 bases. The CDR3, as DNA: TGTGCCAGTAGTACGCTAGCGGGATGGGGGTTCTTC. It yields the protein CASSTLAGWGFF.

This clonotype was recorded many times. This chain joins TRBV10-3 and TRBJ2-1; 12 bases match TRBD2. Germline CDR1 is ENHRY and CDR2 is SYGVKD. This CDR3 region has 16 residues. The J segment lost 7 bases and the V segment lost 5 bases, leaving 9 bases of the junction unmatched. For the CDR3, the DNA is TGTGCCATCAGTCGAGAAAAACTAGCGGGGGGTAATGAGCAGTTCTTC. It codes for CAISREKLAGGNEQFF.

This chain uses TRBV5-1 with TRBJ2-5, with 9 bases matching TRBD2. This CDR3 is built from 15 residues. The V and J ends lost 4 bases and 11 bases, in that order; junction bases with no gene match: 15. Germline V CDR1 and CDR2: SGHRS, YFSETQ. This CDR3 reads CASSLTSGTYNEQYF. The CDR3, as DNA: TGCGCCAGCAGCCTGACTAGCGGAACCTACAATGAGCAGTACTTC.

On this clonotype: Here the CDR3 omits its conserved ending phenylalanine or tryptophan, so a read error is the likely source. The chain employs TRBV7-6 and TRBJ2-1, with 9 bases lining up with TRBD2. The germline CDR1 and CDR2 sequences are SGHVS and FNYEAQ. The V gene end was trimmed by 1 base and the J gene end by 4 bases; junction bases not matched to a gene: 8. The CDR3 has 17 residues. The CDR3 nucleotides read TGTGCCAGCAGCTTAGACGGACTAGCGTCCACATACAATGAGCAGTTCTTA. This gives the protein CASSLDGLASTYNEQFL.

This clonotype was seen ten or more times. The gene calls are TRBV12-3 or TRBV12-4 and TRBJ2-2, with 12 bases aligning to TRBD2. V lost 7 bases to trimming and J lost 7 bases; unmatched junction nucleotides: 13. This CDR3 region has 17 residues. CDR3 loop: CASILTSGRRYGGELFF. The CDR3 nucleotides read TGTGCCAGCATCCTGACTAGCGGGAGACGGTACGGCGGGGAGCTGTTTTTT.

This clonotype came up a few times. The junction does not match germline at one end; this may be a read error. The chain couples TRBV25-1 to TRBJ2-1, with TRBD1 matching 10 bases. Germline-derived CDR1 and CDR2 are MGHDK and SYGVNS. The CDR3 covers 15 residues. As DNA, the CDR3 is TGCGCCAGCAGTTTAGGCGGGACAGGGGCTAATGAGCAGTTCTTC. It codes for CASSLGGTGANEQFF.

In its sample, this clonotype was seen many times. This chain links TRBV20-1 with TRBJ1-2; 7 nucleotides align to TRBD1. CDR1 is DFQATT, CDR2 SNEGSKA, per germline (reference sequence). The CDR3 is 13 residues long. Germline trimming cut 7 bases from V and 7 bases from J; bases unmatched to any gene: 12. CDR3: CSVLTGTSSGYTF. CDR3 DNA sequence: TGCAGTGTACTGACAGGGACATCAAGTGGCTACACCTTC.

The chain's CDR3 is CASSYKGSVGEKLFF. In nucleotides, the CDR3 is TGTGCCAGCAGTTACAAGGGATCGGTAGGCGAAAAACTGTTTTTT. V gene TRBV6-2 or TRBV6-3 combines with J gene TRBJ1-4; D remains unclear. V shed 2 bases and J shed 8 bases, with 15 bases lying between them. In germline, CDR1 is MNHEY, CDR2 SVGEGT. This CDR3 spans 15 amino acids.

This rearrangement joins TRBV7-2 to TRBJ1-6; D possibly corresponds to TRBD1 (5 bases). The CDR3 has 15 amino acids. CDR1 SGHTA and CDR2 FQGNSA come from the germline V gene. V lost 3 bases and J lost 10, with 16 bases in between. CDR3 bases: TGTGCCAGCAGCTTGGGGGAAGCGGGTGTCTCACCCCTCCACTTT. It yields the protein CASSLGEAGVSPLHF. Full variable domain (remainder filled in from reference TRBV7-2 and TRBJ1-6): GAGVSQSPSNKVTEKGKDVELRCDPISGHTALYWYRQSLGQGLEFLIYFQGNSAPDKSGLPSDRFSAERTGGSVSTLTIQRTQQEDSAVYLCASSLGEAGVSPLHFGNGTRLTVT.

This clonotype was seen repeatedly, ten times or more. V is TRBV12-3 or TRBV12-4 and J is TRBJ2-2; D is unresolved. The V end was cut by 3 bases, the J end by 6 bases, with 5 bases between. The CDR3 consists of 12 residues. Here the CDR3 DNA reads TGTGCCAGCAGTTTTTCCCCCGGGGAGCTGTTTTTT. It specifies CASSFSPGELFF.